This section outlines one T cell receptor beta chain sequence together with its context. This entry comes from a study of blood T cell repertoires in COVID-19. Study summary: Acute-phase and convalescent COVID-19 samples originated in the United States, Italy and Spain. From T cells, B-cell-depleted T cells, or PBMCs came the material, which was cDNA or gDNA.

In the study's own analysis: Estimation of nucleated cell counts relied on the amplification of reference gene primers. TCRdb's copy holds only in-frame clones and misses some; the assay was immunoSEQ multiplex PCR. The DNA gave D and trimming, while V, J and clone size come from that table. This sample has 200,000 to 250,000 clones, with 85% to 90% found just once. Categorization into cohorts depended on clinical history that participants reported. The length of the CDR3 is 14 residues. The V gene lost 4 bases and the J gene lost 0 bases, with 9 bases spanning the gap. Per germline, CDR1 SGHTA and CDR2 FQGTGA.

This receptor was obtained from a man in his forties or fifties who had recovered from COVID-19. The chain couples TRBV7-3 to TRBJ1-2, with a weak D call TRBD1 (6 bases). Sequencing was carried out using PBMCs or T cells enriched from blood (not recorded which). CDR3 in DNA: TGTGCCAGCAGCTCGGACAGATCTAACTATGGCTACACCTTC. This gives the protein CASSSDRSNYGYTF.